This T cell receptor (beta chain) was recorded in a study of OX40 agonist ivuxolimab in advanced cancers. As for the study in general: Ivuxolimab was delivered to patients intravenously every 2 weeks at doses spanning 0.01 to 10 mg/kg.

Exclusion applied to patients with autoimmune disease history or systemic immunosuppression. TCRdb's table, derived via immunoSEQ multiplex PCR, lists solely in-frame clones and lacks some. The sample consists of approximately 90,000 clones, 89% of them appearing once. Germline values: CDR1 LNHDA, CDR2 SQIVND (reference sequence). This CDR3 has 14 residues. V shed 7 bases, J shed 4 bases, and the junction held 6 bases outside the gene matches. The sequence was obtained from an adult with an advanced solid tumor such as melanoma, head and neck, liver or kidney cancer. The source was CD4+ or CD8+ T cells sorted from blood, collected in a trial of the OX40 agonist ivuxolimab. This chain links TRBV19 with TRBJ2-1; TRBD1 matches at 8 bases. The CDR3 coding sequence is TGTGCCAGTAAGAGGACAGGGTTATACAATGAGCAGTTCTTC. It encodes CASKRTGLYNEQFF.